These T cell receptor beta chains were read from a single sample in a study of blood T cell repertoires in COVID-19. Profiling relied on immunoSEQ multiplex PCR, and the TCRdb table lists in-frame clones only, not all of them. The table shows 250,000 to 300,000 clones, with 88% occurring only once. The specimen sequenced was peripheral blood. These TCRs come from a woman in her thirties with COVID-19, enrolled during active disease. Each CDR3 is given with its conserved first and last residue. A D gene is named only where the DNA matches it firmly. Expanded clones get a size class; other rows say once, few or many, or leave the size out.

CDR3 protein,CDR3 DNA,clone size,D gene,J gene,V gene
CASSEAGLGANYGYTF,TGTGCCAGCAGCGAAGCAGGGCTTGGGGCTAACTATGGCTACACCTTC,-,-,TRBJ1-2,TRBV11-2
CASSLESGTGSYEQYF,TGTGCCAGCAGCTTAGAGTCCGGGACAGGGTCATACGAGCAGTACTTC,-,TRBD1,TRBJ2-7,TRBV13
CASSLAMGAYEQYF,TGTGCCAGCAGCTTAGCGATGGGAGCCTACGAGCAGTACTTC,-,-,TRBJ2-7,TRBV7-8
CAIRQGLEETQYF,TGTGCCATCAGACAGGGTCTAGAGGAGACCCAGTACTTC,-,-,TRBJ2-5,TRBV10-3
CASSLQGAYGYTF,TGTGCCAGCAGTTTACAGGGGGCGTATGGCTACACCTTC,once,TRBD1,TRBJ1-2,TRBV28
CASSDGLSYEQYF,TGTGCCAGCAGTGACGGACTATCCTACGAGCAGTATTTC,-,-,TRBJ2-7,TRBV25-1
CASSLSRDFNSPLHF,TGTGCCAGCAGCTTATCGAGGGACTTCAATTCACCCCTCCACTTT,-,-,TRBJ1-6,TRBV11-1
CASSEFRERNTEAFF,TGTGCCAGCAGTGAATTCCGGGAAAGGAACACTGAAGCTTTCTTT,few,-,TRBJ1-1,TRBV25-1
CASKGLALRSGEQYF,TGTGCCAGCAAGGGACTAGCGTTGAGGTCGGGGGAGCAGTACTTC,few,TRBD2,TRBJ2-7,TRBV2
CASRRPGTGELFF,TGTGCCAGCCGACGACCGGGCACCGGGGAGCTGTTTTTT,once,-,TRBJ2-2,TRBV25-1
CASSEVPWTGNYGYTF,TGTGCCAGCAGTGAAGTGCCCTGGACAGGGAACTATGGCTACACCTTC,-,TRBD1,TRBJ1-2,TRBV2